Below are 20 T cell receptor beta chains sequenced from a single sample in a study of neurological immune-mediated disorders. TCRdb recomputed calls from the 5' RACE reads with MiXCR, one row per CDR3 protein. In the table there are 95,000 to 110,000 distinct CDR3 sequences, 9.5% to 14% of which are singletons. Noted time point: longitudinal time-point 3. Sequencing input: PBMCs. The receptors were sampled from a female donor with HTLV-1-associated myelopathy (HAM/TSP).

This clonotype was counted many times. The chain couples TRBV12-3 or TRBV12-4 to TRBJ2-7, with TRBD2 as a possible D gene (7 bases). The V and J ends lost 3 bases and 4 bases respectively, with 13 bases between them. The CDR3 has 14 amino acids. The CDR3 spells CASSFARGGYEQYF. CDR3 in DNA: TGTGCCAGCAGTTTTGCAAGGGGGGGATACGAGCAGTACTTC.

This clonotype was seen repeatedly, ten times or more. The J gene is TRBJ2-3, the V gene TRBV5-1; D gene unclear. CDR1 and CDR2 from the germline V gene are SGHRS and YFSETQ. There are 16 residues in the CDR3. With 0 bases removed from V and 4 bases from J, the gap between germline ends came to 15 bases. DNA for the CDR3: TGCGCCAGCAGCTTGGCCACGGGTCCTCGGGCAGATACGCAGTATTTT. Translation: CASSLATGPRADTQYF.

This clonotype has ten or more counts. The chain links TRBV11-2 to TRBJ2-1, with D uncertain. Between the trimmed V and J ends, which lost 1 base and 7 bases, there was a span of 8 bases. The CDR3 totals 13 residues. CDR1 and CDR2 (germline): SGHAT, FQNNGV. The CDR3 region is CASSLGLRNEQFF. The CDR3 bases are TGTGCCAGCAGCTTAGGTCTGAGGAATGAGCAGTTCTTC.

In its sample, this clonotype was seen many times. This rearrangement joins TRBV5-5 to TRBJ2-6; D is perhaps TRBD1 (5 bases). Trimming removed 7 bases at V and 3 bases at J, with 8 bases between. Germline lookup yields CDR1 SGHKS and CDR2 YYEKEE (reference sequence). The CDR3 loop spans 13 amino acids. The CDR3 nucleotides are TGTGCCAGCCAGGGTTTTGGGGCCAACGTCCTGACTTTC. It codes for CASQGFGANVLTF.

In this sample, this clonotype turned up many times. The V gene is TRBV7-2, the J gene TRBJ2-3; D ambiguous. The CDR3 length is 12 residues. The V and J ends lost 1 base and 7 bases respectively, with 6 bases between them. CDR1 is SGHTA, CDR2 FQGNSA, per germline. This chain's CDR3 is CASSLVANTQYF. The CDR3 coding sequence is TGTGCCAGCAGCTTAGTGGCAAATACGCAGTATTTT.

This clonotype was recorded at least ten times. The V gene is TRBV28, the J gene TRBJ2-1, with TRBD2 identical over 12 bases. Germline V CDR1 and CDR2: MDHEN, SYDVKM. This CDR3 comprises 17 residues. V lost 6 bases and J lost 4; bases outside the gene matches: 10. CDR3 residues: CASRTSGGPSFYNEQFF. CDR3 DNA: TGTGCCAGCAGAACTAGCGGGGGGCCCTCTTTTTACAATGAGCAGTTCTTC.

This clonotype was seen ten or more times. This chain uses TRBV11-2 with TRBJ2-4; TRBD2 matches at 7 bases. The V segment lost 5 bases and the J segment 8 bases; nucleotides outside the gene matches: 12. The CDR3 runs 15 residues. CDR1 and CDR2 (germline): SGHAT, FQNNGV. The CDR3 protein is CASSASWGGRDIQYF. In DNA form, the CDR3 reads TGTGCCAGCAGCGCCTCCTGGGGGGGTCGGGACATTCAGTACTTC.

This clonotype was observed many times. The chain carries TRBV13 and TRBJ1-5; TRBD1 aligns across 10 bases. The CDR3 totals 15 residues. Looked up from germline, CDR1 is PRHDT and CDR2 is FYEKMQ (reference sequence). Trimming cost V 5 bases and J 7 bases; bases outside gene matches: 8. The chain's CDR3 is CASSAGTGEGQPQHF. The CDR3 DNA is TGTGCCAGCAGCGCGGGGACAGGGGAGGGCCAGCCCCAGCATTTT.

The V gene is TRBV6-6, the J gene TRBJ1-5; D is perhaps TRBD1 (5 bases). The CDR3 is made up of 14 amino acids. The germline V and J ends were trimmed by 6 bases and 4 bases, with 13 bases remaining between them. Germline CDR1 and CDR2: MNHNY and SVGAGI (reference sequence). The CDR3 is CASRRDSKNQPQHF. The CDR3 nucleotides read TGTGCCAGCAGACGAGACAGTAAAAATCAGCCCCAGCATTTT.

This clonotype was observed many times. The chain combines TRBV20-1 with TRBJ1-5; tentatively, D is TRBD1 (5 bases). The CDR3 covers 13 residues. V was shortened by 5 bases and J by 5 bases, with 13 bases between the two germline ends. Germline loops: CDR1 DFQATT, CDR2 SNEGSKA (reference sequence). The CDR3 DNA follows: TGCAGTGCTTCCCGGGACCCCGATCAGCCCCAGCATTTT. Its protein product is CSASRDPDQPQHF.

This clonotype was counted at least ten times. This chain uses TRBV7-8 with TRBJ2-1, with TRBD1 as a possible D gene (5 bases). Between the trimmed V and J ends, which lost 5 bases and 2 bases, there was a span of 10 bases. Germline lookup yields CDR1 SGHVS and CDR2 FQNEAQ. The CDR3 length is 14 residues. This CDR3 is CASSTRTTYNEQFF. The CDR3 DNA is TGTGCCAGCAGCACCCGGACAACCTACAATGAGCAGTTCTTC.

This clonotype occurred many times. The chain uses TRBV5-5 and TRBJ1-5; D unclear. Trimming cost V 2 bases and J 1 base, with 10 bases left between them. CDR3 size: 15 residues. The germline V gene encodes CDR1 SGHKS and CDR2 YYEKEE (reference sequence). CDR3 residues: CASSLWGASNQPQHF. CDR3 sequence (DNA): TGTGCCAGCAGCTTATGGGGTGCGAGCAATCAGCCCCAGCATTTT.

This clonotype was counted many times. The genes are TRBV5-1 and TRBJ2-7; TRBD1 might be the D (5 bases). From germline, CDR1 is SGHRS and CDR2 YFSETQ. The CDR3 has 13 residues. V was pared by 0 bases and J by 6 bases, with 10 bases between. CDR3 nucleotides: TGCGCCAGCAGCTTGGAACAGGCGAGCGAGCAGTACTTC. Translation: CASSLEQASEQYF. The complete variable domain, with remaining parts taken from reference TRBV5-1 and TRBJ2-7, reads KAGVTQTPRYLIKTRGQQVTLSCSPISGHRSVSWYQQTPGQGLQFLFEYFSETQRNKGNFPGRFSGRQFSNSRSEMNVSTLELGDSALYLCASSLEQASEQYFGPGTRLTVT.

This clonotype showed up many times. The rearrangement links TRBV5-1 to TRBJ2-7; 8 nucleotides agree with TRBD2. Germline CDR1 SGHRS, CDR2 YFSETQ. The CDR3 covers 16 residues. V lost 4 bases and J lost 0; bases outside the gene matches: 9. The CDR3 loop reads CASSERGGLFSYEQYF. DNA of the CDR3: TGCGCCAGCAGCGAACGCGGGGGGTTATTCTCCTACGAGCAGTACTTC. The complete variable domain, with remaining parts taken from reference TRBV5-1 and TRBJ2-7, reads KAGVTQTPRYLIKTRGQQVTLSCSPISGHRSVSWYQQTPGQGLQFLFEYFSETQRNKGNFPGRFSGRQFSNSRSEMNVSTLELGDSALYLCASSERGGLFSYEQYFGPGTRLTVT.

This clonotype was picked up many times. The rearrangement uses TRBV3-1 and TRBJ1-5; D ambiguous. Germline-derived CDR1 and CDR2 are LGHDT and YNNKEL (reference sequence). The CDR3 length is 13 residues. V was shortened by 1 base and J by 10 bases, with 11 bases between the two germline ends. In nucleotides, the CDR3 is TGTGCCAGCAGCCAAGGGCCTTCTGGTCCCCAGCATTTT. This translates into CASSQGPSGPQHF.

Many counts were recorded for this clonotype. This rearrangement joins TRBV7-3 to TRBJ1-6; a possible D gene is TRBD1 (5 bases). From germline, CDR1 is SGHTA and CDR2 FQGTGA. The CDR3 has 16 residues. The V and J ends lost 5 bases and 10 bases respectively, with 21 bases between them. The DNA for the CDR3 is TGTGCCAGCAGCCAAGGCGGGGCAGGGACGGGATCACCCCTCCACTTT. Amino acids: CASSQGGAGTGSPLHF.

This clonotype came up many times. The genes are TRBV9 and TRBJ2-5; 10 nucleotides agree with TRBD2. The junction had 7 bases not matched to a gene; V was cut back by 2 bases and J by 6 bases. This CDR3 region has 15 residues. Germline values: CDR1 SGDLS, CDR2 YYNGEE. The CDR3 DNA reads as TGTGCCAGCAGCGTGGGGAGCGGGGGGGCTAAGACCCAGTACTTC. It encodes CASSVGSGGAKTQYF.

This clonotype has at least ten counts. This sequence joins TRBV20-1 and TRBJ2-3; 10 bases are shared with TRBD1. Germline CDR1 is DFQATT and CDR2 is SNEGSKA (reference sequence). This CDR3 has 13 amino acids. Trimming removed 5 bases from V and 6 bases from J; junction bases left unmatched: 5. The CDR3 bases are TGCAGTGCTTCTGACAGGGGGCTGGATACGCAGTATTTT. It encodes CSASDRGLDTQYF.

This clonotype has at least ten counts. The CDR3 DNA follows: TGTGCCAGCAGCGTAGAGTGGGACAGCAACTATGGCTACACCTTC. Its translation: CASSVEWDSNYGYTF. The chain joins TRBV9 to TRBJ1-2, with 7 bases lining up with TRBD1. V was pared by 0 bases and J by 2 bases, with 4 bases of the junction left unmatched. The CDR3 contains 15 residues. The germline V gene encodes CDR1 SGDLS and CDR2 YYNGEE.

This CDR3 reads CSVGGQKSTDTQYF. As DNA, the CDR3 is TGCAGCGTTGGGGGACAAAAAAGCACAGATACGCAGTATTTT. This chain uses TRBV29-1 with TRBJ2-3; a weak D match, TRBD1 (6 bases). The V gene lost 4 bases and the J gene lost 0 bases, with 11 bases spanning the gap. The germline V gene has CDR1 SQVTM and CDR2 ANQGSEA. The CDR3 is made up of 14 amino acids.